Described below is a single T cell receptor beta chain sequence and its context. Active moderate-to-severe ophthalmopathy, Clinical Activity Score at least 3, NOSPECS at least 4, under 3 months' duration. This CDR3 contains 17 residues. V dropped 5 bases and J dropped 5; count of bases not matched to a gene: 15. Germline V CDR1 and CDR2: SGHAT, FQDESV (reference sequence). TCR beta CDR3 sequences were amplified from RNA transcripts. Primed by the HTBI set, a first-round RT-PCR was run on the TCR CDR3. TCRdb reanalysed the multiplex PCR reads using MiXCR and keeps one entry per CDR3 protein. The sample carries 300,000 to 450,000 distinct CDR3 sequences, more than 12% recorded once. This entry belongs to a study of T cells in Graves' hyperthyroidism and ophthalmopathy.

This TCR came from a woman aged 25 to 39 with Graves' ophthalmopathy. Sequencing was done on a sample of blood. V is TRBV11-1 and J is TRBJ2-5, with TRBD1 identical over 9 bases. The CDR3: CASSRPGTGLEAETQYF. The CDR3, as DNA: TGTGCCAGCAGCCGGCCCGGGACAGGGTTGGAGGCGGAGACCCAGTACTTC.